The next 4 T cell receptor beta chains were all read from a single sample in a study of blood T cell repertoires in COVID-19 (dated by TCRdb to the early 2020s). The library was prepared using the immunoSEQ multiplex PCR assay. TCRdb took this table from immuneACCESS and kept in-frame rearrangements with V and J called. Such tables lack part of the clones; where checked against another copy, unresolved V genes explain under half of the gap, and the rest is unexplained. The sample table holds about 430,000 clones, of which around nine tenths were seen once. The ten biggest clones cover 0.7% to 0.85% of the sample. Sequenced input: peripheral blood. The receptors originated from a man aged 18 to 29 with COVID-19, enrolled during active disease.

This chain links TRBV19 with TRBJ2-5, with TRBD2 matching over 8 bases. Germline loops: CDR1 LNHDA, CDR2 SQIVND (reference sequence). The V segment lost 1 base and the J segment 2 bases; nucleotides outside the gene matches: 3. The CDR3 covers 15 residues. In DNA, the CDR3 is TGTGCCAGTAGTATAGGTAGCGGGATGCAAGAGACCCAGTACTTC. It codes for CASSIGSGMQETQYF.

The V and J genes are TRBV10-3 and TRBJ1-1, with D perhaps TRBD1 (6 bases). The CDR3 is made up of 14 amino acids. Trimming took off 6 bases at V and 1 base at J, with 12 bases between the two ends. Germline lookup yields CDR1 ENHRY and CDR2 SYGVKD. In DNA, the CDR3 is TGTGCCATCAGCCAGGGGTTCGAGAACACTGAAGCTTTCTTT. Translation gives CAISQGFENTEAFF.

V gene TRBV5-1 combines with J gene TRBJ1-2; a possible D gene is TRBD1 (6 bases). The CDR3 sequence is 13 residues long. Per germline, CDR1 SGHRS and CDR2 YFSETQ. The V and J ends lost 4 bases and 6 bases respectively, with 13 bases between them. The CDR3 sequence: CASSDIQGDGYTF. The CDR3 DNA sequence: TGCGCCAGCAGCGATATACAGGGAGATGGCTACACCTTC.

This clone was detected once. The chain is built from TRBV3-1 (or the pseudogene TRBV3-2) and TRBJ2-3, with 9 bases aligning to TRBD1. Germline V gene sequence: CDR1 LGHDT, CDR2 YNNKEL (reference sequence). The CDR3 length is 16 residues. The J segment lost 3 bases and the V segment lost 4 bases, leaving 8 bases of the junction unmatched. The DNA for the CDR3 is TGTGCCAGCAGCCCCACCAGGGACAGGGCAACAGATACGCAGTATTTT. This sequence encodes CASSPTRDRATDTQYF.